A selection of T cell receptor beta chains follows, all from one sample in a study of cytomegalovirus exposure and HLA in healthy donors. Sequencing was performed with immunoSEQ multiplex PCR; in TCRdb, only in-frame clones are kept and a portion is missing. The table includes about 50,000 clones, around 80% detected once. The specimen sequenced was PBMCs. These receptors came from a boy between 10 and 17 years old in good health and CMV-seropositive. The CDR3 runs from the conserved cysteine through the conserved F or W. A D gene is named only where the DNA matches it firmly.

d_gene,j_gene,v_gene,CDR3aa
TRBD1,TRBJ2-3,TRBV15,CATSRGETGWTDTQYF
TRBD1,TRBJ1-2,TRBV29-1,CSVYKGARGYTF
NA,TRBJ1-1,TRBV19,CASSIWSGGTEAFF
NA,TRBJ1-1,TRBV2,CASSAEGLEAFF
TRBD1,TRBJ2-3,TRBV28,CASRGTGGFGTDTQYF
NA,TRBJ1-1,TRBV18,CASYRTANTEAFF
TRBD2,TRBJ2-4,TRBV4-1,CASSQGTPGETGGRIQYF
NA,TRBJ1-5,TRBV6-6,CASSPPSSSQPQHF
NA,TRBJ2-3,TRBV11-3,CASSPSADTQYF
TRBD1,TRBJ1-5,TRBV19,CASQDRVNQPQHF
NA,TRBJ1-1,TRBV19,CASSIVETNGAFF
NA,TRBJ1-1,TRBV9,CASSGPLPRFGNTEAFF
NA,TRBJ1-4,TRBV4-1,CASSHPLTAVGDEKLFF
TRBD2,TRBJ2-1,TRBV27,CASRPSGGAGHEQFF
NA,TRBJ2-1,TRBV29-1,CSVNRHVSYNEQFF
NA,TRBJ2-2,TRBV5-6,CASSLDWYTGELFF
NA,TRBJ1-3,TRBV21-1,CASSSGQRRNTIYF
NA,TRBJ2-3,TRBV5-6,CASRRDWSTDTQYF
TRBD1,TRBJ2-7,TRBV6-6,CASSYGTESYEQYF
TRBD1,TRBJ1-4,TRBV18,CASSPDRDEKLFF
TRBD2,TRBJ2-5,TRBV5-1,CASSPPKAGEETQYF
NA,TRBJ1-1,TRBV5-1,CASSLLQGNTEAFF
TRBD2,TRBJ2-3,TRBV7-9,CSSSHLGGGLSDTQYF
NA,TRBJ2-1,TRBV7-9,CASPGGISYNEQFF
NA,TRBJ2-3,TRBV4-1,CASSQRALRDMLADTQYF
TRBD1,TRBJ2-7,TRBV5-1,CASSLETGTEQYF
NA,TRBJ1-1,TRBV6-1,CASSEGQLRMNTEAFF
NA,TRBJ1-1,TRBV6-5,CASNRVNTEAFF
TRBD1,TRBJ2-5,TRBV6-5,CASSRTGGETQYF
NA,TRBJ2-5,TRBV7-7,CASSSGEETQYF
NA,TRBJ1-3,TRBV18,CASSPPFGAPTIDTIYF
NA,TRBJ1-2,TRBV2,CASSEVLYGYTF
TRBD1,TRBJ1-6,TRBV6-5,CASRPDRGNSPLHF
NA,TRBJ1-2,TRBV27,CASSFGAAYGYTF
NA,TRBJ2-3,TRBV5-1,CASSTERSRTDTQYF
NA,TRBJ1-1,TRBV6-1,CASSEAGGANTEAFF
TRBD2,TRBJ2-3,TRBV6-4,CASSDSSGARDTQYF
TRBD1,TRBJ2-7,TRBV5-8,CASSLDRRGYEQYF
TRBD1,TRBJ2-7,TRBV7-9,CASSQGTGLGYEQYF
NA,TRBJ2-1,TRBV6-4,CASSGGQGGGSEQFF
TRBD2,TRBJ2-3,TRBV25-1,CASASGGANTQYF
NA,TRBJ2-3,TRBV27,CASKGRGQGRTDTQYF
TRBD1,TRBJ2-5,TRBV5-4,CASSFGQAEETQYF
NA,TRBJ1-2,TRBV28,CASSSPGVSSDYGYTF
NA,TRBJ2-3,TRBV11-2,CASSLEGTAQYF
TRBD1,TRBJ1-4,TRBV9,CASSAQGEEKLFF
NA,TRBJ1-5,TRBV7-8,CASSSGTKKHF
TRBD1,TRBJ1-1,TRBV27,CASSFLGTDTEAFF